The present T cell receptor (beta chain) was sequenced within a study of massively parallel sequencing of T cell beta chains (dated by TCRdb to 2009 to 2011). Study-level background: The study profiled human TCR beta CDR3 diversity in peripheral blood using 5'-RACE, Illumina short-read sequencing and a dedicated short-read assembly strategy. The paper's findings and limits, for the study overall: When the data were subsampled, the number of clonotypes climbed linearly as read number increased, indicating that sequencing depth was far from saturation. TRBV usage was found to range from less than 0.013% for TRBV17 to just under 25% for TRBV20-1, and TRBJ usage was found to range from 1.5% to 2% for TRBJ2-6 to around 17% for TRBJ2-1. Among just under 35,000 distinct clonotypes, around 65% of clonotypes but only around 19% of assemblies were accounted for by single-copy clonotypes. The reported gene usage frequencies may have been skewed by preferential PCR amplification of some TRBV and TRBJ sequences. Since the RNA was pooled from many donors, the results show population-average clonotype abundance and not the repertoire of any individual. Only roughly 23,000 (approximately 67%) of the clonotypes could be assigned a unique TRBV gene. CDR3 beta length spanned 21 to 81 nucleotides, with a peak at 45 nucleotides. Most clonotypes (about two thirds of the roughly 30,000) were supported by a single sequence read, by which apparent diversity could in principle be inflated.

The germline V gene sets CDR1 to SGHTA and CDR2 to FQGNSA. The CDR3 spans 14 residues, from the cysteine through the phenylalanine. CDR3 DNA only is kept here, 42 bases in frame from base 1. V is pruned by 6 bases and J by 5 bases, leaving 8 bases of the junction without a gene match. Sequenced on an Illumina Genome Analyzer II. After two rounds of nested PCR using TRBC1/TRBC2-specific primers, a RACE product of roughly 520 bp was obtained and then gel-purified. First-strand cDNA was made with a TRBC-specific primer plus a template-switching oligonucleotide, which provided a 5' anchor for RACE. Since the RACE amplicon was too long to sequence directly with short reads, the amplicon was concatemerized by ligation and then sheared by sonication. PAGE was used to isolate a size fraction of 100 to 300 bp, and that fraction then underwent shotgun sequencing on the Illumina platform. Sequencing on an Illumina GAII produced 18.8 million 36-nt reads and 21.7 million 50-nt single-end reads in separate runs. In the paper's pipeline: iSSAKE, run with parameters -m 15, -o 2 and -r 0.7, was used to assemble the pooled roughly 37,000,000 reads. De novo CDR3 beta assemblies were seeded by reads aligning to the ends of Ensembl TRBV gene predictions that carried unmatched junctional bases. Clonotype abundance was estimated as the number of matching assembled contigs, not raw read depth. Of the assembled clonotypes, some 2,100 (approximately 5.9%) were found to have in-frame stop codons and were removed, so that around 35,000 productive clonotypes were retained. Sanger sequencing of cloned RACE products gave 250 to 300 unique TCR sequences, and about 70% of them were also found in the Illumina assembly. TCRdb reprocessing: public reads trimmed at Q25 with fastp, clones called with MiXCR, in-frame beta chains kept. One record per CDR3 amino acid sequence lists the most common genes and DNA. TCRdb assigned the V and J calls; the authors' analysis was not used. Present in this sample are several thousand distinct CDR3 sequences, less than 45% of which were seen just once. In total, the top ten clones hold 2.9% of the sample.

A word on this clonotype: This receptor's antigen is unknown. Per-nucleotide qualities are absent, and no much larger clonotype sits a single base away.

The donor pool was composed of about 380 males and roughly 160 females, all aged roughly 18 to 45 years. Peripheral leukocyte polyA+ RNA was isolated from approximately 150 liters of pooled peripheral blood. The starting material was a commercial mRNA preparation from normal human peripheral blood leukocytes pooled from about 530 individuals. The sequence links TRBV7-2 to TRBJ2-3; 7 bases in the junction line up with TRBD2. The sample consisted of commercial RNA from peripheral blood pooled from many donors. This sequence was found in a pool of human donors in good health; the sample was commercial RNA pooled from many donors. The nucleotide sequence reads as follows: TGTGCCAGCAGTGAGCGGGAAGGGAAAGATACGCAGTATTTT. Translated, this is CASSEREGKDTQYF.